This is a list of T cell receptor beta chains from one sample in a study of T-cell memory formation after mild COVID-19. TCRdb re-analysed the 5' RACE reads in MiXCR, keeping a single row per CDR3 protein. The sample has about 160,000 distinct CDR3 sequences, 25% to 40% seen once. Sequenced material: PBMCs or a T cell subset sorted from them (not recorded which). Receptor source: an adult woman who had mild COVID-19 (a few samples of this study predate the infection). Cell type and time point are not known. CDR3s include the opening cysteine and the closing phenylalanine or tryptophan. The D gene is left open where the match is weak. Only part of the rows carry a size: once, few, many, or a class if the clone is expanded.

NA,NA,TRBV10-3,TRBJ1-5,TGTGCCATCAGTGAGTCGAATCAGCCCCAGCATTTT,CAISESNQPQHF
TRBD2,few,TRBV10-3,TRBJ2-7,TGTGCCATCAGTGAGACTAGCGGGAGATACGAGCAGTACTTC,CAISETSGRYEQYF
TRBD1,NA,TRBV30,TRBJ2-7,TGTGCCTGGAGGCAAACAGGGGTCTACGAGCAGTACTTC,CAWRQTGVYEQYF
TRBD1,NA,TRBV5-1,TRBJ1-2,TGCGCCAGCAGCACTTCGACAGGGGGCTCTTTTAACTATGGCTACACCTTC,CASSTSTGGSFNYGYTF
TRBD2,few,TRBV11-2,TRBJ2-1,TGTGCCAGCAGCTTAGCTAGCGGGGGTGTGAATGAGCAGTTCTTC,CASSLASGGVNEQFF
NA,NA,TRBV9,TRBJ2-2,TGTGCCAGCAGCATAAGACAGAACACCGGGGAGCTGTTTTTT,CASSIRQNTGELFF
NA,few,TRBV7-2,TRBJ2-7,TGTGCCAGCAGCCCCCACGGAGGGCCCTACGAGCAGTACTTC,CASSPHGGPYEQYF
TRBD1,few,TRBV5-1,TRBJ1-2,TGCGCCAGCAGCAGGGGACAGGGGCATGGCTACACCTTC,CASSRGQGHGYTF
TRBD2,few,TRBV3-1,TRBJ2-7,TGTGCCTGCCGACCTGGGGGGGAATTCTACGAGCAGTACTTC,CACRPGGEFYEQYF
NA,NA,TRBV4-1,TRBJ2-7,TGCGCCAGCAGCCAAAACGGCTACGAGCAGTACTTC,CASSQNGYEQYF
NA,NA,TRBV27,TRBJ2-7,TGTGCCAGCAGTTTATCCCATGCGGAGTTCTACGAGCAGTACTTC,CASSLSHAEFYEQYF
TRBD1,few,TRBV30,TRBJ2-7,TGTGCCTGGAGACGACAGGGGGCATCCTACGAGCAGTACTTC,CAWRRQGASYEQYF
TRBD1,NA,TRBV12-3/TRBV12-4,TRBJ1-2,TGTGCCAGCAGTGGAGGGGGCGGGGAGTACGGCTACACCTTC,CASSGGGGEYGYTF
TRBD1,few,TRBV6-6,TRBJ2-7,TGTGCCAGCCGGACAGGGGGCGACGAGCAGTACTTC,CASRTGGDEQYF
NA,few,TRBV7-2,TRBJ1-2,TGTGCCAGCAGCTTGAGGGGTGACTATGGCTACACCTTC,CASSLRGDYGYTF
NA,few,TRBV7-6,TRBJ2-1,TGTGCCAGCAGCTTAGAACCCGGGCGGGCGCGACCAGATGAGCAGTTCTTC,CASSLEPGRARPDEQFF
TRBD1,few,TRBV7-9,TRBJ2-7,TGTGCCAGCAGCCCTGGGACAGTCTCCTACGAGCAGTACTTC,CASSPGTVSYEQYF
NA,NA,TRBV30,TRBJ1-5,TGTGCCTGCGGGGGGAAAGGCAATCAGCCCCAGCATTTT,CACGGKGNQPQHF
TRBD1,few,TRBV5-1,TRBJ1-1,TGCGCCAGCAGCTACCGGACAGGGATGAACACTGAAGCTTTCTTT,CASSYRTGMNTEAFF
TRBD2,NA,TRBV29-1,TRBJ2-1,TGCAGCGTTGAAGATCCCACTGCTAATAGCGGGTCACCCTCCTACAATGAGCAGTTCTTC,CSVEDPTANSGSPSYNEQFF
NA,many,TRBV24-1,TRBJ1-2,TGTGCCACCAGTGCCACTTCTAACTATGGCTACACCTTC,CATSATSNYGYTF
NA,once,TRBV6-2/TRBV6-3,TRBJ1-5,TGTGCCAGCTCAGGGTGGACAGCTCCCAATCAGCCCCAGCATTTT,CASSGWTAPNQPQHF
NA,NA,TRBV4-1,TRBJ2-1,TGCGCCAGCAGCCCGGGAGCGGTGGAGCAGTTCTTC,CASSPGAVEQFF
TRBD1,few,TRBV20-1,TRBJ2-5,TGCAGTGCCATTCTCGACAGGGTAGAGACCCAGTACTTC,CSAILDRVETQYF
NA,NA,TRBV7-2,TRBJ2-2,TGTGCCAGCAGCCCGGGACCCACCACCACCGGGGAGCTGTTTTTT,CASSPGPTTTGELFF
NA,few,TRBV6-2/TRBV6-3,TRBJ2-2,TGTGCCAGCAGCTGGGGGGCCGGGGAGCTGTTTTTT,CASSWGAGELFF
NA,NA,TRBV4-3,TRBJ2-1,TGCGCCAGCAGCCCCGTTGCGGGGGCAGGTGAGCAGTTCTTC,CASSPVAGAGEQFF
NA,NA,TRBV20-1,TRBJ2-5,TGCAGTGCTCCTCGGTTCCCCGAGGAGACCCAGTACTTC,CSAPRFPEETQYF
TRBD1,NA,TRBV6-5,TRBJ1-2,TGTGCCAGCAGTTACTACACAGGGGTTAACTATGGCTACACCTTC,CASSYYTGVNYGYTF
TRBD1,few,TRBV7-9,TRBJ1-1,TGTGCCAGCAGCTCCAAGGGGGGACAGAAGAACACTGAAGCTTTCTTT,CASSSKGGQKNTEAFF
NA,few,TRBV10-3,TRBJ2-7,TGTGCCATCAGTGAGTCAAGTTTTGGGTACGAGCAGTACTTC,CAISESSFGYEQYF
TRBD2,few,TRBV15,TRBJ2-5,TGTGCCACCAGCAGAGTTACGACTAGCGGGTACCAAGAGACCCAGTACTTC,CATSRVTTSGYQETQYF
NA,NA,TRBV7-9,TRBJ1-1,TGTGCCAGCAGCACCCCGGGGAGGCCGATGAACACTGAAGCTTTCTTT,CASSTPGRPMNTEAFF
NA,NA,TRBV12-3/TRBV12-4,TRBJ1-2,TGTGCCAGCAGTTTAGCAGGGGTCCATGGCTACACCTTC,CASSLAGVHGYTF
TRBD1,NA,TRBV6-6,TRBJ2-6,TGTGCCAGCAGTCCGGGGGACAGGGGTATCTCTGGGGCCAACGTCCTGACTTTC,CASSPGDRGISGANVLTF
TRBD1,few,TRBV7-9,TRBJ2-7,TGTGCCAGCAGTACCGGGACAGGGGGCCGCGAGCAGTACTTC,CASSTGTGGREQYF
NA,NA,TRBV7-2,TRBJ1-2,TGTGCCAGCAGCTTATTGAGGGAGTACTATGGCTACACCTTC,CASSLLREYYGYTF
NA,NA,TRBV7-8,TRBJ1-2,TGTGCCAGCAGCGCCCACATGGGCTATGGCTACACCTTC,CASSAHMGYGYTF
NA,NA,TRBV4-1,TRBJ2-7,TGCGCCAGCAGCCAAATCCCTTCTGAGCAGTACTTC,CASSQIPSEQYF
NA,NA,TRBV24-1,TRBJ2-1,TGTGCCACCAGTGATGTCGGGAGTGTCTCCTACAATGAGCAGTTCTTC,CATSDVGSVSYNEQFF
NA,NA,TRBV18,TRBJ1-1,TGTGCCAGCTCACCACAGGTAACGAACACTGAAGCTTTCTTT,CASSPQVTNTEAFF
NA,NA,TRBV10-3,TRBJ1-2,TGTGCCATCAGTGAGCCGGGTGAAGGCTACACCTTC,CAISEPGEGYTF
NA,NA,TRBV5-4,TRBJ2-4,TGTGCCAGCAGCTTGGATTTATCCGCCAAAAACATTCAGTACTTC,CASSLDLSAKNIQYF
NA,few,TRBV6-5,TRBJ2-2,TGTGCCAGCAGTTACCTTCCGGCCGGGGAGCTGTTTTTT,CASSYLPAGELFF
TRBD2,NA,TRBV3-1,TRBJ2-1,TGTGCCAGCAGCTTGCAATACCTGGGGACTAGCAATGAGCAGTTCTTC,CASSLQYLGTSNEQFF
NA,NA,TRBV20-1,TRBJ2-7,TGCAGTGGTAGAGGGGGCTCCTACGAGCAGTACTTC,CSGRGGSYEQYF
TRBD1,few,TRBV7-3,TRBJ1-2,TGTGCCAGCAGCCCGGAGACAGGGTATGGCTACACCTTC,CASSPETGYGYTF
TRBD2,NA,TRBV7-9,TRBJ2-5,TGTGCCAGCAGCTTTAGCGGGAGGGAGACCCAGTACTTC,CASSFSGRETQYF
NA,NA,TRBV15,TRBJ2-7,TGTGCCACCAGCAGAGGGGCTACCACTACGGAGCAGTACTTC,CATSRGATTTEQYF
NA,NA,TRBV6-5,TRBJ1-6,TGTGCCAGCAGTTACTCGGCCCCTAATTCACCCCTCCACTTT,CASSYSAPNSPLHF
TRBD1,few,TRBV12-3/TRBV12-4,TRBJ2-1,TGTGCCAGCAGTCCGGGACAGGGTTATGAGCAGTTCTTC,CASSPGQGYEQFF
NA,NA,TRBV6-2/TRBV6-3,TRBJ1-1,TGTGCCAGCAACGGCCGTAGTATGAACACTGAAGCTTTCTTT,CASNGRSMNTEAFF
NA,few,TRBV4-1,TRBJ2-7,TGCGCCAGCAGCCAGCCAGGGATTACGGTAGAGCAGTACTTC,CASSQPGITVEQYF
TRBD2,few,TRBV5-1,TRBJ2-1,TGCGCCAGCAGCGTGGGGACTAGCGGAAGGAATGAGCAGTTCTTC,CASSVGTSGRNEQFF
TRBD1,few,TRBV6-5,TRBJ1-1,TGTGCCAGCAGTTACTCACAGGGGACCACTGAAGCTTTCTTT,CASSYSQGTTEAFF
TRBD2,few,TRBV3-1,TRBJ2-7,TGTGCCAGCAGCTTTACTAGCGGGGGGGCCTACGAGCAGTACTTC,CASSFTSGGAYEQYF
NA,NA,TRBV5-1,TRBJ1-3,TGCGCCAGCAGCTTCATCATCCGAGGGCCTGGATCGGGAAACACCATATATTTT,CASSFIIRGPGSGNTIYF